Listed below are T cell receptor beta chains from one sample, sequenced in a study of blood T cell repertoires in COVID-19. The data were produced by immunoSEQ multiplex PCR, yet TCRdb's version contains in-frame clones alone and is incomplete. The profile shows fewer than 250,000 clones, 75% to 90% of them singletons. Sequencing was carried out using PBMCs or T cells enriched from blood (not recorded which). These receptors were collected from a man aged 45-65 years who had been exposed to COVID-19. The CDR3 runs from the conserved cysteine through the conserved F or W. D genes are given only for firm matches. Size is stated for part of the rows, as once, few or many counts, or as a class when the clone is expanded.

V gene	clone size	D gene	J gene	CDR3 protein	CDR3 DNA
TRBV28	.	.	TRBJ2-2	CASTRMRAANTGELFF	TGTGCCAGCACTCGGATGAGAGCGGCGAACACCGGGGAGCTGTTTTTT
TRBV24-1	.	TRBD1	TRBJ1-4	CATSDTGQGNEKLFF	TGTGCCACCAGTGATACCGGACAGGGTAATGAAAAACTGTTTTTT
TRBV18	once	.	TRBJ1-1	CASSLGKEAYTEAFF	TGTGCCAGCTCACTAGGTAAGGAGGCGTACACTGAAGCTTTCTTT
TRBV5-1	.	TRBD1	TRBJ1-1	CASRKGGVRAEAFF	TGCGCCAGCAGAAAAGGGGGCGTAAGGGCTGAAGCTTTCTTT
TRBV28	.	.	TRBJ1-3	CASSSPSTPGQYGNTIYF	TGTGCCAGCAGTTCCCCTTCGACACCCGGACAGTATGGAAACACCATATATTTT
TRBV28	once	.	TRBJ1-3	CASRTAHSGNTIYF	TGTGCCAGCAGGACAGCCCATTCTGGAAACACCATATATTTT
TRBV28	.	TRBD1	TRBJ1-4	CASSPGTGGFMFF	TGTGCCAGCAGTCCCGGGACAGGGGGCTTTATGTTTTTT
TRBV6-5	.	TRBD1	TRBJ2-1	CASSWDRTRNEQFF	TGTGCCAGCAGCTGGGACAGGACCCGCAATGAGCAGTTCTTC
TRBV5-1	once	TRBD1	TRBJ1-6	CASGPGTGVSPLHF	TGCGCCAGCGGTCCCGGGACAGGGGTATCACCCCTCCACTTT
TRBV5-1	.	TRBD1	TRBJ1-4	CASSLQGAGEKLFF	TGCGCCAGCAGCTTACAGGGGGCAGGCGAAAAACTGTTTTTT
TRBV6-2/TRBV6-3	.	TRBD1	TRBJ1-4	CASSRQGVDAVEKLFF	TGTGCCAGCAGTCGACAGGGAGTGGATGCGGTAGAAAAACTGTTTTTT
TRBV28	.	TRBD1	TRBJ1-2	CASSSSGTGYGYTF	TGTGCCAGCAGTTCTTCCGGGACAGGGTATGGCTACACCTTC
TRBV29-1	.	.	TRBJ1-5	CSVGGPWGQHF	TGCAGCGTTGGGGGCCCCTGGGGCCAGCATTTT
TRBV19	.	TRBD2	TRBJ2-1	CASSPGLAGGDNEQFF	TGTGCCAGTAGCCCCGGACTAGCGGGAGGAGACAATGAGCAGTTCTTC
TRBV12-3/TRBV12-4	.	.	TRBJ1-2	CASSLDGESGYTF	TGTGCCAGCAGTTTAGACGGGGAGAGTGGCTACACCTTC
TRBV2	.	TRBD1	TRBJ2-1	CASSEQGVYNEQFF	TGTGCCAGCAGTGAACAGGGGGTTTACAATGAGCAGTTCTTC
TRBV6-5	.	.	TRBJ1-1	CASSYTVNTEAFF	TGTGCCAGCAGTTATACAGTGAACACTGAAGCTTTCTTT
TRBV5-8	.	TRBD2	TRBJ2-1	CARLGRGVNEQFF	TGTGCCAGACTCGGGAGGGGTGTAAATGAGCAGTTCTTC
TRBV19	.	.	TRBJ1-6	CASSKAPLGSGSSYNSPLHF	TGTGCCAGTAGTAAAGCTCCCCTCGGCTCGGGGAGCTCCTATAATTCACCCCTCCACTTT
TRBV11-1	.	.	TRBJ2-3	CASSSYYRADTQYF	TGTGCCAGCAGCTCGTACTACAGGGCTGATACGCAGTATTTT
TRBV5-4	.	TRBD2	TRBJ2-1	CASSRRLAGGPQDEQFF	TGTGCCAGCAGCCGACGACTAGCGGGGGGGCCCCAGGATGAGCAGTTCTTC
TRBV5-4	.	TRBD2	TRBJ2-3	CASSPLASGSTDTQYF	TGTGCCAGCAGCCCACTCGCTAGCGGGAGCACAGATACGCAGTATTTT